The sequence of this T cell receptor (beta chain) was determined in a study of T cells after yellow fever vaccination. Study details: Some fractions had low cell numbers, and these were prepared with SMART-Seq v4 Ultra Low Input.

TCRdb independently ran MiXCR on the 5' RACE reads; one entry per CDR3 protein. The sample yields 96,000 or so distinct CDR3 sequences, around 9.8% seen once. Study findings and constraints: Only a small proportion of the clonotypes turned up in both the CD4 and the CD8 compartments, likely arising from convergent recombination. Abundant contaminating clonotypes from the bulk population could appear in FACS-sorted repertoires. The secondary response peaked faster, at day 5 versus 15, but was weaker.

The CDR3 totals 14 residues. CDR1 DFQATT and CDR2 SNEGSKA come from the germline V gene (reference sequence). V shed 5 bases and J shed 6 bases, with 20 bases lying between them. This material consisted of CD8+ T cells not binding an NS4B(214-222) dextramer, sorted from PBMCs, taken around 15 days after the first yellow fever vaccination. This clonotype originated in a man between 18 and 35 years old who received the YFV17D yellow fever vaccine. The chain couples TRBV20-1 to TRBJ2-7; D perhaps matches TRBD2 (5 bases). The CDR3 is CSAVRAAESFEQYF. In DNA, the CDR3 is TGCAGTGCTGTGCGGGCTGCAGAATCTTTCGAGCAGTACTTC.